The subject of this entry is one T cell receptor (beta chain). Its antigen is undetermined. TCRdb's table, derived via immunoSEQ multiplex PCR, lists solely in-frame clones and lacks some. Altogether roughly 100,000 clones are present, approximately 86% being singletons, with the ten largest covering more than 2.5%. This specimen belongs to a study of T cell responses to AZD1222 COVID-19 vaccine. Study-wide results and caveats: White British donors predominated, females outnumbered males, and clonal diversity was possibly underestimated. All repertoire sampling was performed exclusively after the peak T cell response. Spike regions recognized by vaccine-associated CD4 TCRs spanned the protein, led by 160-218 and 743-854.

The germline gives CDR1 KGHSH, CDR2 LQKENI. With 3 bases clipped from V and 0 bases from J, the junction kept 5 bases outside the gene matches. This CDR3 has 16 amino acids. This clonotype was sampled from an adult who received the MenACWY meningococcal vaccine as a control. The starting material was peripheral blood, obtained 28 days after the second dose of the MenACWY control vaccine. This chain connects TRBV18 to TRBJ1-5; 7 bases are shared with TRBD1. CDR3 residues: CASSPGQAYSNQPQHF. Here the CDR3 DNA reads TGTGCCAGCTCACCCGGACAGGCTTATAGCAATCAGCCCCAGCATTTT. The whole variable domain, remainder taken from reference TRBV18 and TRBJ1-5, is NAGVMQNPRHLVRRRGQEARLRCSPMKGHSHVYWYRQLPEEGLKFMVYLQKENIIDESGMPKERFSAEFPKEGPSILRIQQVVRGDSAAYFCASSPGQAYSNQPQHFGDGTRLSIL.